The 20 T cell receptor beta chains given below trace back to one sample, sequenced in a study of blood T cells in healthy people across ages. Alongside a J-beta primer mix, a sample-barcoded 5' primer served in a second PCR lasting roughly 7 to 11 cycles. TCRdb called the 5' RACE reads again in MiXCR, with one record for every CDR3 protein. The sample contains fewer than 950,000 distinct CDR3 sequences, less than 70% of which appear only once. The source material was blood. These receptors came from a man older than 75 in good health.

V is TRBV6-5 and J is TRBJ1-2; D unclear. The V end was cut by 6 bases, the J end by 8 bases, with 13 bases between. Germline CDR1 MNHEY, CDR2 SVGAGI. The CDR3 is 12 residues long. CDR3: CASRVGSQGYTF. The CDR3 region has the DNA TGTGCCAGCAGAGTAGGGTCCCAGGGCTACACCTTC.

The V gene is TRBV15, the J gene TRBJ2-7; the D is unclear. CDR1 is LNHNV and CDR2 is YYDKDF in the germline V gene (reference sequence). This CDR3 contains 13 residues. The V end lost 2 bases, the J end lost 7 bases, and 12 bases lay between the germline ends. The CDR3 sequence is CATSRSPNDEQYF. Written as DNA, the CDR3 is TGTGCCACCAGCAGATCCCCAAACGATGAGCAGTACTTC.

This clonotype is termed medium-sized. The CDR3 region has the DNA TGCAGTGCTAGAGATGGTCGGGCGGCAGCTCAAGAGACCCAGTACTTC. It specifies CSARDGRAAAQETQYF. The chain has TRBV20-1 and TRBJ2-5; D is ambiguous. Trimming took off 0 bases at V and 2 bases at J, with 16 bases between the two ends. The CDR3 contains 16 residues. Germline V gene data show CDR1 as DFQATT and CDR2 as SNEGSKA (reference sequence).

The rearrangement uses TRBV7-2 and TRBJ1-1; the D gene is possibly TRBD1 (5 bases). This CDR3 has 14 residues. CDR1 and CDR2 from the germline V gene are SGHTA and FQGNSA. The V and J ends lost 0 bases and 6 bases respectively, with 11 bases between them. The CDR3 loop reads CASSLAAGRAEAFF. CDR3 bases: TGTGCCAGCAGCTTAGCGGCAGGGAGGGCTGAAGCTTTCTTT.

This chain joins TRBV5-5 and TRBJ2-2, with no clear D. The CDR3 is 15 residues long. V dropped 4 bases and J dropped 0 bases, with 10 bases sitting between them. Germline V gene sequence: CDR1 SGHKS, CDR2 YYEKEE (reference sequence). CDR3 amino acids: CASSPMAANTGELFF. The CDR3 DNA reads as TGTGCCAGCAGCCCGATGGCAGCGAACACCGGGGAGCTGTTTTTT.

The chain is built from TRBV18 and TRBJ2-1, with TRBD2 matching 13 bases. V lost 5 bases to trimming and J lost 7 bases; unmatched junction nucleotides: 8. Germline values: CDR1 KGHSH, CDR2 LQKENI. This CDR3 contains 16 residues. This CDR3 is CASSALGLAGVNEQFF. The CDR3 region has the DNA TGTGCCAGCTCAGCCCTTGGACTAGCGGGAGTGAATGAGCAGTTCTTC.

The chain employs TRBV9 and TRBJ2-3, with TRBD2 matching 10 bases. The J segment lost 4 bases and the V segment lost 0 bases, leaving 11 bases of the junction unmatched. Germline V gene sequence: CDR1 SGDLS, CDR2 YYNGEE. CDR3 length: 18 amino acids. CDR3 nucleotides: TGTGCCAGCAGCGTAGCCCCTCTAGCGGGGGTGGTAGCAGATACGCAGTATTTT. It codes for CASSVAPLAGVVADTQYF.

The chain recombines TRBV6-4 with TRBJ2-5; D is perhaps TRBD1 (6 bases). Germline V gives CDR1 MRHNA, CDR2 SNTAGT. The V end lost 2 bases, the J end lost 0 bases, and 7 bases lay between the germline ends. The CDR3 has 14 amino acids. Written as DNA, the CDR3 is TGTGCCAGCAGTGACCAGGGGTACCAAGAGACCCAGTACTTC. As protein: CASSDQGYQETQYF.

The chain employs TRBV6-2 or TRBV6-3 and TRBJ2-6; a possible D gene is TRBD2 (6 bases). CDR1 MNHEY and CDR2 SVGEGT come from the germline V gene. The V and J ends lost 5 bases and 3 bases respectively, with 11 bases between them. The CDR3 sequence is 15 residues long. The CDR3 protein is CASSGRGVGANVLTF. The CDR3, as DNA: TGTGCCAGCAGTGGACGCGGGGTTGGGGCCAACGTCCTGACTTTC.

The table lists this clonotype with many counts. The chain links TRBV21-1 to TRBJ2-1. TRBV21-1 is given as a pseudogene. The CDR3 is made up of 14 amino acids. The CDR3 DNA reads as TGTGCCAGCAGCAGAGGGGTCCCCTACAATGAGCAGTTCTTC. Residues: CASSRGVPYNEQFF.

This clonotype was counted only a few times. The genes are TRBV20-1 and TRBJ2-1; D unresolved. The CDR3 length is 14 residues. Per germline, CDR1 DFQATT and CDR2 SNEGSKA (reference sequence). Deletions cut 7 bases from V and 4 bases from J, with 17 bases between. The CDR3: CSGSRAGRYNEQFF. CDR3 coding DNA: TGCAGTGGATCCCGGGCAGGCAGATACAATGAGCAGTTCTTC.

This chain connects TRBV21-1 to TRBJ2-4; the table's D call, TRBD1, has no DNA check behind it. The DNA end favors TRBJ2-7, so the J call may be wrong. TRBV21-1 is a pseudogene. CDR3 length: 15 residues. The CDR3 DNA is TGTGCCCTCCGACAGGGGGCCAATCCCACCTACGAGCAGTACTTC. Protein sequence: CALRQGANPTYEQYF.

This clonotype turned up a few times. V gene TRBV20-1 combines with J gene TRBJ1-1; D not certain. V was pared by 0 bases and J by 9 bases, with 14 bases between. CDR3 size: 13 residues. Germline-derived CDR1 and CDR2 are DFQATT and SNEGSKA (reference sequence). CDR3 sequence (DNA): TGCAGTGCTAGAGACCCGGACGGGGTTAAAGCTTTCTTT. Translating gives CSARDPDGVKAFF.

For the CDR3, the DNA is TGTGCCAGCAGATCGGTTCGGAACACTGAAGCTTTCTTT. Amino acids: CASRSVRNTEAFF. This chain joins TRBV27 and TRBJ1-1; D not certain. Germline-derived CDR1 and CDR2 are MNHEY and SMNVEV (reference sequence). This CDR3 contains 13 residues. Trimming stripped 6 bases from V and 1 base from J, with 9 bases between.

The chain has TRBV9 and TRBJ2-4; D might be TRBD2 (5 bases). This CDR3 is built from 13 residues. V was clipped by 7 bases and J by 6 bases, with 14 bases between them. CDR1 and CDR2 (germline): SGDLS, YYNGEE. The CDR3 DNA is TGTGCCAGCTCGGGGAGCGGATTAAACATTCAGTACTTC. Protein sequence: CASSGSGLNIQYF. Filled out from reference TRBV9 and TRBJ2-4, the complete variable domain reads DSGVTQTPKHLITATGQRVTLRCSPRSGDLSVYWYQQSLDQGLQFLIQYYNGEERAKGNILERFSAQQFPDLHSELNLSSLELGDSALYFCASSGSGLNIQYFGAGTRLSVL.

This clonotype has just a few counts. This chain uses TRBV2 with TRBJ2-1; D possibly corresponds to TRBD1 (6 bases). V was pared by 1 base and J by 6 bases, with 13 bases between. The CDR3 sequence is 15 residues long. The germline V gene encodes CDR1 SNHLY and CDR2 FYNNEI. The CDR3 DNA reads as TGTGCCAGCAGTGAAGGGGGGCTAGCCTTCAATGAGCAGTTCTTC. Encoded protein: CASSEGGLAFNEQFF.

V is TRBV10-3 and J is TRBJ2-7; 9 positions agree with TRBD1. Per germline, CDR1 ENHRY and CDR2 SYGVKD. This CDR3 contains 14 residues. V was pared by 4 bases and J by 2 bases, with 3 bases of the junction left unmatched. CDR3 sequence reads: CAISGTGVTYEQYF. CDR3 nucleotide sequence: TGTGCCATCAGTGGGACAGGGGTCACCTACGAGCAGTACTTC.

A single count supports this clonotype. V and J are TRBV20-1 and TRBJ2-1; 14 nucleotides agree with TRBD2. The V gene end was trimmed by 0 bases and the J gene end by 1 base; junction bases not matched to a gene: 8. CDR3 length: 19 amino acids. CDR1 is DFQATT and CDR2 is SNEGSKA in the germline V gene (reference sequence). The CDR3 DNA is TGCAGTGCTAGAGATCCGGGACTAGCGGGAGTGCGGTCCTACAATGAGCAGTTCTTC. Its translation: CSARDPGLAGVRSYNEQFF.

The chain couples TRBV6-1 to TRBJ2-7; 7 positions agree with TRBD1. Per the germline V gene, CDR1 is MNHNS and CDR2 is SASEGT. The CDR3 is 15 amino acids. Germline trimming cut 6 bases from V and 1 base from J; bases unmatched to any gene: 9. In DNA form, the CDR3 reads TGTGCCAGCAGGTTCTCTCCGGGACAGTCCTACGAGCAGTACTTC. It is translated as CASRFSPGQSYEQYF.

The chain recombines TRBV4-3 with TRBJ1-1, with D uncertain. Germline values: CDR1 LGHNA, CDR2 YSLEER. This CDR3 is 14 amino acids long. Trimming removed 1 base from V and 2 bases from J, with 8 bases in between. CDR3 DNA: TGCGCCAGCAGCCAAGGGTTACAAAACACTGAAGCTTTCTTT. Protein product: CASSQGLQNTEAFF.